The sequence of this T cell receptor beta chain was determined in a study of CD8 T cells in ankylosing spondylitis (dated by TCRdb to about 2017). Broadly, across the study: T cell receptor beta repertoires were profiled in healthy donors and ankylosing spondylitis patients so that disease-linked TCR variants could be found. The full study cohort comprised around 25 ankylosing spondylitis patients and some 110 healthy donors. Peripheral blood was sampled, and synovial fluid was additionally collected from ankylosing spondylitis patients.

Study-wide findings and limitations: In peripheral blood, the disease-linked clones were found at relatively low frequencies and had a CD8+ phenotype. Some motif variants had previously been reported in the synovial fluid and blood of reactive arthritis patients, which suggests shared mechanisms of disease initiation. Significant enrichment of the disease-linked clones was reported in matched synovial fluid samples from ankylosing spondylitis patients. Blood from ankylosing spondylitis patients appeared to be characterized by a TCR beta motif made up of seven or eight highly homologous amino acid variants.

A single count supports this clonotype. There is no known antigen for this receptor. Base qualities were left out, and no much larger clone turns up one base away. One read represents weak support. Based on the germline V gene, the CDR1 and CDR2 sequences are SGHTA and FQGNSA. The CDR3 runs 15 amino acids, cysteine and phenylalanine included. Of all the DNA, just the CDR3 is kept, 45 bases in frame from base 1. V is trimmed back by 4 bases and J by 6 bases, and the junction contains 11 bases that no gene match accounts for. These reads were obtained on an Illumina HiSeq 2500. Quantitative 5'-RACE with molecular barcodes was used to prepare TCR beta libraries. In the authors' own workflow: A new computational method based on a probabilistic model of VDJ rearrangement was used to identify disease-linked TCR variants. TCRdb trimmed public reads at Q25 via fastp, called clones via MiXCR and kept in-frame beta chains. Rows matching on CDR3 protein sequence are summarized as one entry with the most common DNA and genes. TCRdb assigned the V and J calls; the authors' analysis was not used. The sample has 190,000 or so distinct CDR3 sequences on record, roughly 13% of them singletons. About 17% of the sample is taken by the ten largest.

The sequencing sample was made of blood, either unsorted or a sorted T cell fraction (not recorded which). The sequence was obtained from a male donor with ankylosing spondylitis or in good health (not recorded which). The chain is assembled from TRBV7-2 and TRBJ2-7; 8 bases in the junction line up with TRBD1. The DNA sequence is as follows: TGTGCCAGCAGCTCCCCGGGACAGGCCCGAGGCGAGCAGTACTTC. Its translation is CASSSPGQARGEQYF. Reference TRBV7-2 and TRBJ2-7 proteins supply the regions before and after the CDR3; the full variable domain is: GAGVSQSPSNKVTEKGKDVELRCDPISGHTALYWYRQSLGQGLEFLIYFQGNSAPDKSGLPSDRFSAERTGGSVSTLTIQRTQQEDSAVYLCASSSPGQARGEQYFGPGTRLTVT.